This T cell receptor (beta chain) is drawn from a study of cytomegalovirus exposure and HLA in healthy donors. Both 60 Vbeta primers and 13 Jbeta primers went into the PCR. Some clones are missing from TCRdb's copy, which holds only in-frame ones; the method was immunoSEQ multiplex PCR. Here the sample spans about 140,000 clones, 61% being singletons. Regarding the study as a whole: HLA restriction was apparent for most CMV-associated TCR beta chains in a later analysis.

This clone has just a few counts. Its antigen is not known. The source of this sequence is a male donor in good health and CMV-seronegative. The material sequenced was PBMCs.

In DNA, the CDR3 is TGCGCCAGCAGCCAAGGGCACAGGGGGCGTGGAACTGAAGCTTTCTTT. It specifies CASSQGHRGRGTEAFF. J is TRBJ1-1 and V is TRBV4-3; 9 nucleotides match TRBD1. Germline V gene sequence: CDR1 LGHNA, CDR2 YSLEER. V lost 1 base to trimming and J lost 5 bases; unmatched junction nucleotides: 8. The CDR3 is 16 amino acids.